This entry features one TCR beta chain sequence. Its target antigen remains unknown. No quality values exist for individual bases; no much larger clone is one base distant. These data come from a study of blood T cell repertoires in COVID-19 (dated by TCRdb to about 2020). About the investigation overall: Samples from collaborators originated in the United States, Italy and Spain and spanned both the acute and convalescent phases of COVID-19. Where HLA class I and class II types were available, the types were taken from metadata supplied by the sample provider, not from assay-based typing. The repertoires were released in a freely available public database intended as a resource for research on the immune response to SARS-CoV-2. The material from the prospective study consisted of cDNA or gDNA derived from T cells, B-cell-depleted T cells, or PBMCs. Deeply sampled blood TCRbeta repertoires from subjects exposed to, actively infected with, or recovered from COVID-19 were included in the dataset. Nearly every sample came with metadata listing a de-identified subject ID, COVID-19 status, age in years and sex. The samples were drawn from the first 160 participants of the ongoing ImmuneRACE study and from roughly 1,300 subjects provided by 6 global collaborators.

The germline V and J ends show losses of 4 bases and 12 bases respectively, and no gene match explains 14 bases of the junction. Based on the germline V gene, the CDR1 and CDR2 sequences are LGHNT and FRNRAP. From the cysteine through the phenylalanine, the CDR3 covers 15 amino acids. The read is trimmed to its CDR3 DNA, 45 bases read in frame from base 1. TCRbeta CDR3 regions were amplified from genomic DNA by means of the immunoSEQ Assay, a bias-controlled multiplex PCR. As for how the authors treated the data: The number of nucleated cells in each sample was estimated from the amplification of reference gene primers within the assay. To quantify the absolute abundance of each unique TCRbeta CDR3 rearrangement, sequence reads were collapsed and filtered. Productive Simpson clonality was computed per sample as the square root of Simpson's diversity index over productive rearrangements. TCRdb's version of the immuneACCESS table is confined to in-frame rearrangements and falls short of the full clone set. An unresolved V gene accounts for under half of the shortfall where checked; the remainder is of unknown origin. V and J calls and clone size come straight from that table; D and trimming were deduced from the DNA. Recorded for this sample are tens of thousands of clones; roughly 85% of them occurred a single time. The biggest ten clones account for under 20% of the sample.

Collaborating institutions collected whole blood in K2EDTA tubes following their own protocols. Collaborator samples were shipped for TCRbeta analysis as frozen whole blood, isolated PBMCs, or DNA extracted from either sample type. Summary of the overall study and its limitations: Clinical and demographic metadata were provided uncurated, with the amount varying by source and participant.

Sequencing input: peripheral blood. In this chain, TRBV12-5 is recombined with TRBJ2-1; TRBD1 lines up with 8 middle nucleotides. This clonotype originated in a human donor in a cohort sampled during active COVID-19. The sequence in DNA is TGTGCTAGTGGTTCAACAGGGGGACTTGTTGGAGGGCAGTTCTTC. This translates into CASGSTGGLVGGQFF.